The rows below give T cell receptor beta chains drawn from one sample of a study of long-term antiretroviral therapy in people with HIV. Some clones are missing from TCRdb's copy, which holds only in-frame ones; the method was immunoSEQ multiplex PCR. This repertoire shows some 31,000 clones, 97% found once; its top ten account for 1.9%. The sequencing here drew on unsorted PBMCs, taken 7.6 years after starting antiretroviral therapy. The receptors derive from a man younger than 40 with HIV. Each CDR3 is given with its conserved first and last residue. The D gene is left open where the match is weak. Some rows mark clone size as missing; the rest say once, few, many or name a class of expanded clone.

V	J	D	size	DNA	CDR3
TRBV29-1	TRBJ2-2	-	once	TGCAGCGGGTACAGGGAGAACACCGGGGAGCTGTTTTTT	CSGYRENTGELFF
TRBV12-5	TRBJ2-2	-	once	TGTGCTAGTGGTTTGATAGCCGGGGAGCTGTTTTTT	CASGLIAGELFF
TRBV7-6	TRBJ1-5	-	-	TGTGCCAGCAGCTTAGAGTCAGGGCAGCCCCAGCATTTT	CASSLESGQPQHF
TRBV7-9	TRBJ1-4	-	once	TGTGCCAGCAGCCGACAGGAGGTTGGAGAAAAACTGTTTTTT	CASSRQEVGEKLFF
TRBV30	TRBJ1-3	TRBD1	-	TGTGCCTGGTTTACGCGCAGGGGGCCTGGAAACACCATATATTTT	CAWFTRRGPGNTIYF
TRBV27	TRBJ2-2	TRBD2	-	TGTGCCAGCAGAACCCTCACTACTAGCGGGAGCGCCGGGGAGCTGTTTTTT	CASRTLTTSGSAGELFF
TRBV6-6	TRBJ2-3	-	-	TGTGCCAGCAGTTACGGGCCGGATACGCAGTATTTT	CASSYGPDTQYF
TRBV11-1	TRBJ2-3	-	-	TGTGCCAGCAGCTTAGGAGGGAAAGATACGCAGTATTTT	CASSLGGKDTQYF
TRBV2	TRBJ2-3	-	-	TGTGCCAGCAGTGGCAGGTCCTTAGACACAGATACGCAGTATTTT	CASSGRSLDTDTQYF
TRBV27	TRBJ2-6	-	-	TGTGCCAGCAGCCTACAGATACCCAGCTCTGGGGCCAACGTCCTGACTTTC	CASSLQIPSSGANVLTF
TRBV5-1	TRBJ2-2	-	-	TGCGCCAGCAGCCTGGGACAAGGACCCACCGGGGAGCTGTTTTTT	CASSLGQGPTGELFF
TRBV6-5	TRBJ2-1	-	-	TGTGCCAGCACTACCAGGAGCTCCTACAATGAGCAGTTCTTC	CASTTRSSYNEQFF
TRBV19	TRBJ1-5	-	-	TGTGCCAGTAGTAGGACAGTCAGGGAGGTTCAGCCCCAGCATTTT	CASSRTVREVQPQHF
TRBV27	TRBJ1-5	-	-	TGTGCCAGCAGTTTATATGTGGAAGGGCAGCCCCAGCATTTT	CASSLYVEGQPQHF
TRBV29-1	TRBJ2-5	TRBD2	-	TGCAGCGTGATAGCGGGATTGGAGACCCAGTACTTC	CSVIAGLETQYF
TRBV2	TRBJ1-2	-	-	TGTGCCAGAAACATAGGGGGAGGCTACACCTTC	CARNIGGGYTF
TRBV6-5	TRBJ2-1	-	-	TGTGCCAGCAGTTACGGTGGGGATGAGCAGTTCTTC	CASSYGGDEQFF
TRBV9	TRBJ2-7	-	once	TGTGCCAGCAGCTTCCAAGACGGTACCTACGAGCAGTACTTC	CASSFQDGTYEQYF
TRBV7-2	TRBJ2-3	-	-	TGTGCCAGCAGCTTTGGAGCGTCCACAGATACGCAGTATTTT	CASSFGASTDTQYF
TRBV7-9	TRBJ2-7	-	-	TGTGCCAGCAGCTTAGCGGGGACGGGCGGCGAGCAGTACTTC	CASSLAGTGGEQYF
TRBV5-4	TRBJ1-5	-	-	TGTGCCAGCAGCCCTGACCCTAATGTTGGCAATCAGCCCCAGCATTTT	CASSPDPNVGNQPQHF
TRBV19	TRBJ1-6	-	-	TGTGCCAGTGCCCGGGGTTTTGGCTCACCCCTCCACTTT	CASARGFGSPLHF
TRBV29-1	TRBJ2-7	-	medium-sized	TGCAGCGTTGGAGGAGGGGAACCCTACGAGCAGTACTTC	CSVGGGEPYEQYF
TRBV7-9	TRBJ1-4	-	-	TGTGCCAGCAGCACCCTCGCGTTGGTTGGTAATGAAAAACTGTTTTTT	CASSTLALVGNEKLFF
TRBV30	TRBJ2-4	-	-	TGTGCCTGGAGGCCCCAGGGTGCCAAAAACATTCAGTACTTC	CAWRPQGAKNIQYF
TRBV11-2	TRBJ1-2	-	once	TGTGCCAGCAGCTCACAGGCATGGACAGCCCGGCGGGGCTACACCTTC	CASSSQAWTARRGYTF
TRBV5-1	TRBJ2-3	TRBD1	few	TGCGCCAGCAGCCCAGGGACAGGGATTACAGATACGCAGTATTTT	CASSPGTGITDTQYF
TRBV7-7	TRBJ2-7	-	-	TGTGCTAGCAGCTTAGAGGAGGGGGCGCGGTGGTACGAGCAGTACTTC	CASSLEEGARWYEQYF
TRBV7-2	TRBJ2-7	-	-	TGTGCCAGCAGCAAAGGCATGGGACGTACAGTCTACGAGCAGTACTTC	CASSKGMGRTVYEQYF
TRBV6-6	TRBJ1-5	TRBD1	-	TGTGCCAGCAGGGGACAGGTGTCGCAGGCGCCCCAGCATTTT	CASRGQVSQAPQHF